One sample yielded the 32 T cell receptor beta chains listed below, sequenced in a study of blood T cell repertoires in COVID-19. Measured with immunoSEQ multiplex PCR; TCRdb has only the in-frame clones, and not every one. The table lists 100,000 to 120,000 clones, approximately 90% of them singletons. Sequences were obtained from peripheral blood. The receptors stem from a woman in her forties or fifties with acute or convalescent COVID-19.

V is TRBV4-1 and J is TRBJ2-2; a possible D gene is TRBD2 (5 bases). Germline CDR1 reads MGHRA; CDR2 reads YSYEKL. The CDR3 has 15 residues. V lost 1 base and J 2 bases, leaving 8 bases between the germline ends. CDR3 sequence reads: CASSQAAENTGELFF. CDR3 bases: TGCGCCAGCAGCCAAGCAGCGGAAAACACCGGGGAGCTGTTTTTT.

The gene calls are TRBV29-1 and TRBJ1-2, with 7 positions matching TRBD1. This CDR3 has 16 residues. From germline, CDR1 is SQVTM and CDR2 ANQGSEA. Germline trimming cut 1 base from V and 6 bases from J; bases unmatched to any gene: 14. The CDR3 region has the DNA TGCAGCGTTGAAGGGCATTGGATTGGGACAGATGATGGCTACACCTTC. Protein product: CSVEGHWIGTDDGYTF.

V and J are TRBV5-1 and TRBJ2-1, with D possibly matching TRBD1 (5 bases). The ends were cut back, 4 bases at V and 7 bases at J, with 18 bases in the middle. This CDR3 spans 15 amino acids. CDR1 is SGHRS and CDR2 is YFSETQ in the germline V gene. This CDR3 reads CASSDPGKVLNEQFF. For the CDR3, the DNA is TGCGCCAGCAGCGATCCAGGGAAGGTTTTGAATGAGCAGTTCTTC.

V gene TRBV6-6 combines with J gene TRBJ2-7, with D possibly being TRBD1 (5 bases). Germline CDR1 reads MNHNY; CDR2 reads SVGAGI (reference sequence). V lost 2 bases, J lost 5 bases, and 16 bases lay in between. The CDR3 is 15 amino acids. This CDR3 reads CASSYAIQGSHEQYF. Written as DNA, the CDR3 is TGTGCCAGCAGTTACGCCATCCAGGGCAGCCACGAGCAGTACTTC.

V gene TRBV10-1 combines with J gene TRBJ1-1; D call uncertain. CDR3 length equals 12 residues. V was trimmed by 3 bases and J by 7 bases, leaving 9 bases between them. Looked up from germline, CDR1 is WNHNN and CDR2 is SYGVQD (reference sequence). This chain's CDR3 is CASSDGRGEAFF. As DNA, the CDR3 is TGCGCCAGCAGTGATGGTCGCGGTGAAGCTTTCTTT.

This chain links TRBV6-1 with TRBJ1-2, with TRBD1 matching 10 bases. The CDR3 extends over 17 amino acids. Germline-derived CDR1 and CDR2 are MNHNS and SASEGT. With V trimmed by 1 base and J by 6 bases, 11 bases remained unmatched. CDR3 coding DNA: TGTGCCAGCAGTGAAGAGTCCGCTGTGACAGGGGGCGATGGCTACACCTTC. It yields the protein CASSEESAVTGGDGYTF.

CDR3 DNA: TGTGCCAGTAGTATAACCCGACTAGCGGGATCTAGCACAGATACGCAGTATTTT. Protein sequence: CASSITRLAGSSTDTQYF. V is TRBV19 and J is TRBJ2-3; TRBD2 matches at 11 bases. The CDR3 totals 18 residues. J lost 0 bases, V lost 2 bases, and 7 bases had no gene match. Germline V CDR1 and CDR2: LNHDA, SQIVND (reference sequence). The full variable domain, in which reference TRBV19 and TRBJ2-3 provide the parts outside the CDR3, is DGGITQSPKYLFRKEGQNVTLSCEQNLNHDAMYWYRQDPGQGLRLIYYSQIVNDFQKGDIAEGYSVSREKKESFPLTVTSAQKNPTAFYLCASSITRLAGSSTDTQYFGPGTRLTVL.

The V gene is TRBV27, the J gene TRBJ2-1; 9 positions match TRBD2. With 2 bases clipped from V and 6 bases from J, the junction kept 8 bases outside the gene matches. Germline assignment: CDR1 MNHEY and CDR2 SMNVEV (reference sequence). The CDR3 totals 16 residues. The CDR3 here is CASSLAGGNRGNEQFF. The CDR3 DNA reads TGTGCCAGCAGTTTAGCGGGAGGGAACAGGGGCAATGAGCAGTTCTTC.

The chain couples TRBV11-2 to TRBJ1-2; no clear D gene. The V end lost 11 bases, the J end lost 6 bases, and 28 bases lay between the germline ends. This CDR3 is built from 16 residues. The germline CDR1 and CDR2 sequences are SGHAT and FQNNGV. CDR3 DNA sequence: TGTGCCCATTCCCGGGTGGAGGCTGACGGTATGAATGGCTACACCTTC. It is translated as CAHSRVEADGMNGYTF.

The chain recombines TRBV7-9 with TRBJ2-7, with 8 bases that match TRBD2. V shed 2 bases and J 2 bases; nucleotides not matched to a gene: 2. Germline CDR1 SEHNR, CDR2 FQNEAQ (reference sequence). This CDR3 spans 14 amino acids. CDR3 DNA sequence: TGTGCCAGCAGCTTATCGGGGGGGACCTACGAGCAGTACTTC. Translating gives CASSLSGGTYEQYF.

The rearrangement joins TRBV5-1 to TRBJ2-5; TRBD2 is a possible D gene (6 bases). The CDR3 covers 13 residues. Trimming removed 4 bases at V and 5 bases at J, with 12 bases between. Per the germline V gene, CDR1 is SGHRS and CDR2 is YFSETQ. CDR3 DNA sequence: TGCGCCAGCAGCACGACTAGTTTCGAGACCCAGTACTTC. Translated, it gives CASSTTSFETQYF.

The V and J genes are TRBV19 and TRBJ2-7; the match to TRBD1 covers 7 bases. The CDR3 runs to 14 residues. Germline V lookup: CDR1 LNHDA, CDR2 SQIVND (reference sequence). The V gene end was trimmed by 1 base and the J gene end by 6 bases; junction bases not matched to a gene: 6. Here the CDR3 reads CASSIVFEGAEQYF. In nucleotides, the CDR3 is TGTGCCAGTAGTATAGTATTTGAGGGGGCCGAGCAGTACTTC.

This clone appeared once. V gene TRBV2 combines with J gene TRBJ1-5, with TRBD1 as a possible D gene (6 bases). This CDR3 is built from 16 residues. V was shortened by 4 bases and J by 3 bases, with 16 bases between the two germline ends. The germline V gene has CDR1 SNHLY and CDR2 FYNNEI. The CDR3 DNA sequence: TGTGCCAGCAGTGGCGGTCTCGACAGGTCCAATCAGCCCCAGCATTTT. This gives the protein CASSGGLDRSNQPQHF.

The V gene is TRBV19, the J gene TRBJ1-3; D ambiguous. Per the germline V gene, CDR1 is LNHDA and CDR2 is SQIVND (reference sequence). The CDR3 extends over 13 amino acids. V lost 11 bases and J lost 2, with 13 bases in between. CDR3: CASGQAAGNTIYF. DNA for the CDR3: TGTGCCTCCGGCCAGGCTGCTGGAAACACCATATATTTT.

This clone appeared a single time. J is TRBJ1-1 and V is TRBV28; no clear D. This CDR3 is 13 amino acids long. CDR1 MDHEN and CDR2 SYDVKM come from the germline V gene. The ends were cut back, 4 bases at V and 1 base at J, with 7 bases in the middle. The CDR3 protein is CASSYSTNTEAFF. The CDR3 nucleotides are TGTGCCAGCAGTTACTCTACGAACACTGAAGCTTTCTTT.

This clone was detected only once. V usage is TRBV11-2 and J usage is TRBJ1-4; possible D gene TRBD1, 5 bases. Trimming took off 0 bases at V and 3 bases at J, with 11 bases between the two ends. This CDR3 has 16 residues. The germline V gene has CDR1 SGHAT and CDR2 FQNNGV. The CDR3 protein is CASSLDRRRANEKLFF. The CDR3 DNA reads as TGTGCCAGCAGCTTAGATCGGCGCAGGGCTAATGAAAAACTGTTTTTT.

This clone was found a few times. The rearrangement joins TRBV9 to TRBJ2-1; 10 bases map to TRBD2. CDR3 length: 15 amino acids. Germline V CDR1 and CDR2: SGDLS, YYNGEE. Trimming removed 0 bases from V and 6 bases from J; junction bases left unmatched: 3. CDR3 in amino acids: CASSVASSGSNEQFF. CDR3 sequence (DNA): TGTGCCAGCAGCGTAGCCTCTAGCGGGAGCAATGAGCAGTTCTTC.

This chain links TRBV5-1 with TRBJ2-2, with 7 positions matching TRBD1. Germline V gene lookup returns CDR1 SGHRS and CDR2 YFSETQ. J gave up 0 bases and V 4 bases, and 3 bases lay outside the gene matches. CDR3 length: 15 residues. The CDR3 bases are TGCGCCAGCAGCCACGGACAGGCGAACACCGGGGAGCTGTTTTTT. Translating gives CASSHGQANTGELFF.

This clone was seen once. The chain recombines TRBV28 with TRBJ2-5, with a possible D match to TRBD2 (6 bases). V lost 8 bases, J lost 6 bases, and 19 bases lay in between. This CDR3 region has 14 residues. Germline assignment: CDR1 MDHEN and CDR2 SYDVKM. The CDR3: CASLETGSKKTQYF. The DNA for the CDR3 is TGTGCCAGCCTGGAAACCGGGAGCAAGAAGACCCAGTACTTC. Supplemented by reference TRBV28 and TRBJ2-5, the full variable domain reads DVKVTQSSRYLVKRTGEKVFLECVQDMDHENMFWYRQDPGLGLRLIYFSYDVKMKEKGDIPEGYSVSREKKERFSLILESASTNQTSMYLCASLETGSKKTQYFGPGTRLLVL.

The sample holds one count of this clone. This rearrangement joins TRBV24-1 to TRBJ2-7; TRBD1 aligns across 9 bases. The V and J ends lost 3 bases and 3 bases, in that order; junction bases with no gene match: 5. The CDR3 runs 15 residues. The germline V gene encodes CDR1 KGHDR and CDR2 SFDVKD. CDR3 in DNA: TGTGCCACCAGTGATAGTGAGACAGGGGGCTACGAGCAGTACTTC. Translation: CATSDSETGGYEQYF.

The chain combines TRBV29-1 with TRBJ1-3, with D hard to call. The ends were cut back, 2 bases at V and 0 bases at J, with 8 bases in the middle. The CDR3 runs to 14 residues. Germline CDR1 is SQVTM and CDR2 is ANQGSEA. In DNA, the CDR3 is TGCAGCGTTGAATCGAGTGGCTCTGGAAACACCATATATTTT. It encodes CSVESSGSGNTIYF.

The V gene is TRBV30, the J gene TRBJ2-7, with 7 bases lining up with TRBD2. There are 14 residues in the CDR3. V lost 3 bases and J lost 6; bases outside the gene matches: 11. Germline assignment: CDR1 GTSNPN and CDR2 SVGIG (reference sequence). CDR3 bases: TGTGCCTGGAGCGACGGGCCGGGGGGAGGCGAGCAGTACTTC. Residues: CAWSDGPGGGEQYF.

The rearrangement links TRBV18 to TRBJ2-3, with a tentative D call TRBD1 (6 bases). CDR1 is KGHSH, CDR2 LQKENI, per germline. The CDR3 contains 15 residues. Trimming cost V 3 bases and J 6 bases, with 16 bases left between them. CDR3 in amino acids: CASSPRDTTTDTQYF. CDR3 bases: TGTGCCAGCTCACCCCGGGACACTACAACGGATACGCAGTATTTT.

The chain employs TRBV4-1 and TRBJ2-5; the match to TRBD2 covers 13 bases. V lost 1 base and J lost 4; bases outside the gene matches: 9. Germline V gene sequence: CDR1 MGHRA, CDR2 YSYEKL. The CDR3 spans 18 residues. This chain's CDR3 is CASSQGWTSGGGGETQYF. In DNA form, the CDR3 reads TGCGCCAGCAGCCAAGGATGGACTAGCGGGGGTGGGGGAGAGACCCAGTACTTC.

This rearrangement joins TRBV6-1 to TRBJ1-5; no firm D call. The germline V and J ends were trimmed by 2 bases and 1 base, with 12 bases remaining between them. This CDR3 has 16 amino acids. The germline V gene encodes CDR1 MNHNS and CDR2 SASEGT. CDR3 residues: CASSESPLGSNQPQHF. CDR3 DNA: TGTGCCAGCAGTGAAAGCCCGCTCGGGAGCAATCAGCCCCAGCATTTT.

This chain uses TRBV29-1 with TRBJ2-1; 9 bases fit TRBD2. The V gene end was trimmed by 7 bases and the J gene end by 9 bases; junction bases not matched to a gene: 16. Germline V CDR1 and CDR2: SQVTM, ANQGSEA. The CDR3 has 15 amino acids. The CDR3: CSGLAGASLGGEQFF. DNA for the CDR3: TGCAGCGGATTAGCGGGAGCCAGCCTAGGGGGTGAGCAGTTCTTC.

This chain connects TRBV7-2 to TRBJ1-6, with a tentative D call TRBD1 (5 bases). There are 16 residues in the CDR3. Germline loops: CDR1 SGHTA, CDR2 FQGNSA. Trimming pared 3 bases from V and 11 bases from J, leaving 20 bases between. The CDR3, as DNA: TGTGCCAGCAGCTTCAGAAGGGACTCCTCTAGACCACCCCTCCACTTT. This encodes CASSFRRDSSRPPLHF.

In the case of this clone: Different DNA sequences within this sample yield the same CDR3. V usage is TRBV7-2 and J usage is TRBJ2-7, with a tentative D call TRBD2 (6 bases). V lost 0 bases, J lost 1 base, and 10 bases lay in between. This CDR3 is built from 15 residues. The germline V gene encodes CDR1 SGHTA and CDR2 FQGNSA. CDR3 amino acids: CASSLASGASYEQYF. The CDR3 bases are TGTGCCAGCAGCTTAGCGTCGGGAGCGTCCTACGAGCAGTACTTC. Variable domain in full (rest from reference TRBV7-2 and TRBJ2-7): GAGVSQSPSNKVTEKGKDVELRCDPISGHTALYWYRQSLGQGLEFLIYFQGNSAPDKSGLPSDRFSAERTGGSVSTLTIQRTQQEDSAVYLCASSLASGASYEQYFGPGTRLTVT.

The chain links TRBV7-9 to TRBJ2-2, with 8 bases matching TRBD1. The CDR3 extends over 17 amino acids. V was pared by 3 bases and J by 7 bases, with 13 bases of the junction left unmatched. Germline V gene sequence: CDR1 SEHNR, CDR2 FQNEAQ (reference sequence). The DNA of the CDR3 is TGTGCCAGCAGCTTTTCCACCGGGACAGGTTCAATCGGGGAGCTGTTTTTT. Its translation is CASSFSTGTGSIGELFF. Looking up the rest from reference TRBV7-9 and TRBJ2-2 gives the full variable domain: DTGVSQNPRHKITKRGQNVTFRCDPISEHNRLYWYRQTLGQGPEFLTYFQNEAQLEKSRLLSDRFSAERPKGSFSTLEIQRTEQGDSAMYLCASSFSTGTGSIGELFFGEGSRLTVL.

The chain links TRBV24-1 to TRBJ2-3, with D unclear. Germline CDR1 is KGHDR and CDR2 is SFDVKD. The V gene lost 9 bases and the J gene lost 0 bases, with 6 bases spanning the gap. The CDR3 runs 12 residues. The CDR3 DNA follows: TGTGCCACCTCCGGGAGCACAGATACGCAGTATTTT. This translates into CATSGSTDTQYF.

This clone was counted once. The chain joins TRBV7-2 to TRBJ2-7, with 7 positions matching TRBD2. CDR3 length: 16 residues. Germline V gene lookup returns CDR1 SGHTA and CDR2 FQGNSA. V was pared by 1 base and J by 4 bases, with 10 bases of the junction left unmatched. The CDR3 loop reads CASSLGIRAGDYEQYF. The CDR3 nucleotides read TGTGCCAGCAGCTTAGGCATTCGGGCGGGAGATTACGAGCAGTACTTC. Full variable domain (outside the CDR3, taken from reference TRBV7-2 and TRBJ2-7): GAGVSQSPSNKVTEKGKDVELRCDPISGHTALYWYRQSLGQGLEFLIYFQGNSAPDKSGLPSDRFSAERTGGSVSTLTIQRTQQEDSAVYLCASSLGIRAGDYEQYFGPGTRLTVT.

This chain's CDR3 is CASSKGTGTWETQYF. In DNA form, the CDR3 reads TGCGCCAGCAGCAAAGGGACAGGCACATGGGAGACCCAGTACTTC. The chain employs TRBV5-1 and TRBJ2-5; TRBD1 agrees at 8 bases. This CDR3 contains 15 residues. V trimming: 4 bases; J trimming: 5 bases; junction bases outside the gene matches: 10. Germline V CDR1 and CDR2: SGHRS, YFSETQ.